The rows below give T cell receptor beta chains drawn from one sample of a study of cytomegalovirus exposure and HLA in healthy donors. Using immunoSEQ multiplex PCR, the repertoire was profiled, and TCRdb retains in-frame clones only, with some absent. The data include about 110,000 clones; the top ten clones carry more than 3%. Source material: PBMCs. These receptors originate from a man between 18 and 35 years old in good health and CMV-seronegative. The CDR3 runs from the conserved cysteine through the conserved F or W. The D gene is left open where the match is weak.

>TRBD2|TRBV7-9|TRBJ2-3
CASSYGTSGGTDTQYF
TGTGCCAGCAGCTACGGGACTAGCGGCGGCACAGATACGCAGTATTTT
>TRBD1|TRBV6-5|TRBJ2-1
CASQDRQKGEQFF
TGTGCCAGTCAGGACAGGCAAAAGGGTGAGCAGTTCTTC
>TRBD1|TRBV5-5|TRBJ1-1
CASSQTGQSNTEAFF
TGTGCCAGCAGCCAAACGGGACAGTCGAACACTGAAGCTTTCTTT
>NA|TRBV19|TRBJ1-2
CASSIGLRQDHGYTF
TGTGCCAGTAGTATAGGACTGCGACAGGACCATGGCTACACCTTC
>NA|TRBV14|TRBJ2-3
CASSPKGGRGTDTQYF
TGTGCCAGCAGCCCGAAGGGGGGGCGGGGCACAGATACGCAGTATTTT
>TRBD2|TRBV7-8|TRBJ2-7
CASSLVQAGAYEQYF
TGTGCCAGCAGCTTAGTCCAGGCGGGAGCCTACGAGCAGTACTTC
>TRBD1|TRBV10-1|TRBJ1-3
CASSATTGIGNTIYF
TGCGCCAGCAGTGCTACGACAGGGATTGGAAACACCATATATTTT
>NA|TRBV2|TRBJ1-4
CASSEGREKLFF
TGTGCCAGCAGTGAAGGCAGGGAAAAACTGTTTTTT
>TRBD2|TRBV9|TRBJ2-1
CASNGLAGYNEQFF
TGTGCCAGCAACGGACTAGCCGGCTACAATGAGCAGTTCTTC
>TRBD2|TRBV7-9|TRBJ2-2
CASKTQLAGGPYSAGELFF
TGTGCCAGCAAAACTCAACTAGCGGGAGGGCCTTATTCGGCCGGGGAGCTGTTTTTT
>TRBD1|TRBV4-2|TRBJ1-4
CASSPKTGGDEKLFF
TGTGCCAGCAGCCCTAAGACAGGGGGGGATGAAAAACTGTTTTTT
>NA|TRBV7-2|TRBJ2-2
CASSFYSGPTGELFF
TGTGCCAGCAGCTTTTACTCAGGGCCCACCGGGGAGCTGTTTTTT
>TRBD1|TRBV5-1|TRBJ2-1
CASSPGQGLGNEQFF
TGCGCCAGCAGCCCCGGACAGGGACTGGGCAATGAGCAGTTCTTC
>NA|TRBV2|TRBJ2-2
CASSVQGLANTGELFF
TGTGCCAGCAGTGTTCAGGGACTCGCGAACACCGGGGAGCTGTTTTTT
>NA|TRBV9|TRBJ2-2
CASSVATLNTGELFF
TGTGCCAGCAGCGTAGCTACGTTGAACACCGGGGAGCTGTTTTTT
>NA|TRBV27|TRBJ2-1
CASSYSLPVNEQFF
TGTGCCAGCAGTTACTCACTCCCGGTGAATGAGCAGTTCTTC
>TRBD2|TRBV9|TRBJ2-7
CASSVTPAGAYEQYF
TGTGCCAGCAGCGTAACCCCAGCGGGGGCCTACGAGCAGTACTTC
>NA|TRBV6-5|TRBJ1-5
CASGAPNQPQHF
TGTGCCAGCGGGGCCCCGAATCAGCCCCAGCATTTT
>TRBD2|TRBV11-2|TRBJ2-7
CASSPLAGRSYEQYF
TGTGCCAGCAGCCCCTTAGCGGGACGGTCCTACGAGCAGTACTTC
>TRBD2|TRBV2|TRBJ2-3
CASALGLAGIRDTQYF
TGTGCCAGCGCCTTGGGACTAGCGGGAATCAGGGATACGCAGTATTTT
>TRBD2|TRBV11-2|TRBJ2-7
CASSLVPPVRPRGGEQYF
TGTGCCAGCAGCTTAGTACCCCCAGTCCGACCGCGGGGGGGAGAGCAGTACTTC
>TRBD1|TRBV15|TRBJ2-7
CATSRGPRTGGSYEQYF
TGTGCCACCAGCAGGGGACCGCGGACAGGGGGCTCCTACGAGCAGTACTTC
>NA|TRBV5-6|TRBJ2-3
CASSPLGQRYTDTQYF
TGTGCCAGCAGCCCCCTAGGACAGCGATACACAGATACGCAGTATTTT
>NA|TRBV7-9|TRBJ2-7
CASLGTTRSEQYF
TGTGCCAGCCTGGGCACTACTAGATCTGAGCAGTACTTC
>TRBD1|TRBV9|TRBJ1-3
CASSVDGGTGSGNTIYF
TGTGCCAGCAGCGTAGATGGCGGGACAGGGAGTGGAAACACCATATATTTT
>NA|TRBV30|TRBJ1-1
CAWDTRMNTEAFF
TGTGCCTGGGACACACGGATGAACACTGAAGCTTTCTTT
>NA|TRBV28|TRBJ2-7
CASSGNYEQYF
TGTGCCAGCAGCGGGAACTACGAGCAGTACTTC
>TRBD2|TRBV19|TRBJ2-3
CASSIPGGEGDTQYF
TGTGCCAGTAGTATCCCCGGGGGGGAAGGAGATACGCAGTATTTT
>NA|TRBV2|TRBJ1-1
CASSEDWVGGFMNTEAFF
TGTGCCAGCAGTGAAGATTGGGTTGGAGGGTTTATGAACACTGAAGCTTTCTTT
>NA|TRBV19|TRBJ1-1
CASSRHRLPNTEAFF
TGTGCCAGTAGTAGACACAGGTTACCGAACACTGAAGCTTTCTTT
>TRBD2|TRBV7-2|TRBJ2-4
CASSLRHSGKGIQYF
TGTGCCAGCAGCTTAAGGCATAGCGGGAAGGGCATTCAGTACTTC
>NA|TRBV5-1|TRBJ1-2
CASSGGTVIVPNYGYTF
TGCGCCAGCAGCGGGGGGACGGTAATCGTACCTAACTATGGCTACACCTTC